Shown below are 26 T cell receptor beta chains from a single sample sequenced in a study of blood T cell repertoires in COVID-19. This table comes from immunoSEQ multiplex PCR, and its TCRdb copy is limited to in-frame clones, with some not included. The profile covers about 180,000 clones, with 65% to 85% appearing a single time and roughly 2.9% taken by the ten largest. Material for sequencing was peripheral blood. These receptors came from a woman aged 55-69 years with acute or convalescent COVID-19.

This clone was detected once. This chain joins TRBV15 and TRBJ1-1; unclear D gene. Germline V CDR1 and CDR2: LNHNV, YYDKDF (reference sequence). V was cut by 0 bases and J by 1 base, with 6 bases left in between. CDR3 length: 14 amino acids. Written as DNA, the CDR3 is TGTGCCACCAGCAGAGAGGCAGGGAACACTGAAGCTTTCTTT. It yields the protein CATSREAGNTEAFF. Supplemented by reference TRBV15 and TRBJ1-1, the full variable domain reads DAMVIQNPRYQVTQFGKPVTLSCSQTLNHNVMYWYQQKSSQAPKLLFHYYDKDFNNEADTPDNFQSRRPNTSFCFLDIRSPGLGDTAMYLCATSREAGNTEAFFGQGTRLTVV.

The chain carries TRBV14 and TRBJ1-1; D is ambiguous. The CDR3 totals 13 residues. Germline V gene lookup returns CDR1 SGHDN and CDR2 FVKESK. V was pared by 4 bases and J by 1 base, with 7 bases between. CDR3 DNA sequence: TGTGCCAGCAGCCTTCAGGAGAACACTGAAGCTTTCTTT. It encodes CASSLQENTEAFF.

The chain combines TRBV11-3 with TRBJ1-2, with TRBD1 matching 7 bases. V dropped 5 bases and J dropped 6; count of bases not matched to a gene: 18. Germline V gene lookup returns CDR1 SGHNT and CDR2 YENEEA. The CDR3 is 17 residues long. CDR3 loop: CASSPRDRKSIRNGYTF. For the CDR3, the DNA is TGTGCCAGCAGCCCTCGGGACAGAAAAAGCATCAGGAATGGCTACACCTTC.

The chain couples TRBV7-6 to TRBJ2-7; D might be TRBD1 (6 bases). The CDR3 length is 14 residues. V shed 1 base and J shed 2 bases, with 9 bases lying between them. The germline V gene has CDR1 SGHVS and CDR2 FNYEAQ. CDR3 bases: TGTGCCAGCAGCTTAGTATCAGGGGCCTACGAGCAGTACTTC. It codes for CASSLVSGAYEQYF.

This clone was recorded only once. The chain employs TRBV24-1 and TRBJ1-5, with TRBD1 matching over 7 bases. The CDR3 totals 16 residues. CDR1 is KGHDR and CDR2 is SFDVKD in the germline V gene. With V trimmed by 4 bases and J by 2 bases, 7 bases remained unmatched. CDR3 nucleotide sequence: TGTGCCACCAGTGACCAGGGGGGTGGGGGCAATCAGCCCCAGCATTTT. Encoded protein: CATSDQGGGGNQPQHF.

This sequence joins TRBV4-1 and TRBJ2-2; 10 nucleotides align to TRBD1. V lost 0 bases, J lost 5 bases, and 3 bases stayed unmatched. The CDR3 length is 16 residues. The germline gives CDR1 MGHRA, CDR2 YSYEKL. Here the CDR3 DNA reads TGCGCCAGCAGCCAAGAGGGGACAGGGGCAACCGGGGAGCTGTTTTTT. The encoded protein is CASSQEGTGATGELFF.

CDR3 amino acids: CASSQGEARPQHF. The CDR3 region has the DNA TGCGCCAGCAGCCAAGGGGAGGCGCGTCCCCAGCATTTT. The chain carries TRBV4-1 and TRBJ1-5; D not resolved. Germline CDR1 MGHRA, CDR2 YSYEKL. This CDR3 has 13 residues. V lost 1 base to trimming and J lost 10 bases, with 11 bases between them.

DNA of the CDR3: TGTGCCAGCTCACCCGGGGAAGGCTGGAACACTGAAGCTTTCTTT. It yields the protein CASSPGEGWNTEAFF. The rearrangement links TRBV18 to TRBJ1-1; D call uncertain. The CDR3 is made up of 15 amino acids. The germline V gene encodes CDR1 KGHSH and CDR2 LQKENI. Trimming cost V 3 bases and J 1 base, with 12 bases left between them.

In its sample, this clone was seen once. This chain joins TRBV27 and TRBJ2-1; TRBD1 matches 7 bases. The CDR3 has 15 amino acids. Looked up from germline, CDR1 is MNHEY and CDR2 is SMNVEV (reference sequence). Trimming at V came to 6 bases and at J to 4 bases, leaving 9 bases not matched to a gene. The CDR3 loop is CASSYGTVVYNEQFF. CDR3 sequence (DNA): TGTGCCAGCAGCTATGGGACAGTTGTTTACAATGAGCAGTTCTTC.

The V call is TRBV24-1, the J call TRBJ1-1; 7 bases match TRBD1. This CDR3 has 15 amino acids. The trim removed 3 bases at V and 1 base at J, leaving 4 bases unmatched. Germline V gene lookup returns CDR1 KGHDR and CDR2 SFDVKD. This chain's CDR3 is CATSDAGTENTEAFF. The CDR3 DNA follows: TGTGCCACCAGTGATGCCGGGACAGAGAACACTGAAGCTTTCTTT.

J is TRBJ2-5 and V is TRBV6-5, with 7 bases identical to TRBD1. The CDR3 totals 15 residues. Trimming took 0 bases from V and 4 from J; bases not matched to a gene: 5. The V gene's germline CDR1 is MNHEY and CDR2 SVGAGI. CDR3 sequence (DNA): TGTGCCAGCAGTTACTCGGGGACAGATGGAGAGACCCAGTACTTC. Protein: CASSYSGTDGETQYF.

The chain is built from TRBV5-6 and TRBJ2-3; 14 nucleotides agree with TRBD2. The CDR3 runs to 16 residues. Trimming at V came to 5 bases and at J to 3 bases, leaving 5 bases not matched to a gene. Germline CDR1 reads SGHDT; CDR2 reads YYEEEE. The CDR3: CASSSGLAGGTDTQYF. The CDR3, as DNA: TGTGCCAGCAGTTCCGGACTAGCGGGGGGAACAGATACGCAGTATTTT.

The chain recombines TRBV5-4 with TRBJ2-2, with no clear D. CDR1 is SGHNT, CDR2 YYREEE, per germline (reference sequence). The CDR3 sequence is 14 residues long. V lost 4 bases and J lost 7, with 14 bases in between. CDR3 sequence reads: CASSREANHGELFF. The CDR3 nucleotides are TGTGCCAGCAGCCGCGAGGCGAATCACGGGGAGCTGTTTTTT.

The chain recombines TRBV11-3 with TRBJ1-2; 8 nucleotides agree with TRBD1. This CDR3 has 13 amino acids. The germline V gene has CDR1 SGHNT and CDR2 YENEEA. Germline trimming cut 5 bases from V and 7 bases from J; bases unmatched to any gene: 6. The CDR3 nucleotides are TGTGCCAGCAGCACCCGGACAGGGCTTGGCTACACCTTC. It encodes CASSTRTGLGYTF.

The CDR3 sequence is CASSYPPGQGAGTDTQYF. Here the CDR3 DNA reads TGTGCCAGCAGTTACCCTCCGGGACAGGGGGCTGGGACAGATACGCAGTATTTT. The chain carries TRBV25-1 and TRBJ2-3; 12 nucleotides line up with TRBD1. Trimming took 5 bases from V and 3 from J; bases not matched to a gene: 12. CDR3 length: 18 residues. The V gene's germline CDR1 is MGHDK and CDR2 SYGVNS.

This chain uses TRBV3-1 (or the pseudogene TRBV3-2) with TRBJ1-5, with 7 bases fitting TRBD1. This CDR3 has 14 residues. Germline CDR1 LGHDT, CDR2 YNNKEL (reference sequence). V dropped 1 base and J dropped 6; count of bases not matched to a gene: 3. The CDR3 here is CASSQGQGGQPQHF. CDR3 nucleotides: TGTGCCAGCAGCCAAGGACAGGGAGGTCAGCCCCAGCATTTT.

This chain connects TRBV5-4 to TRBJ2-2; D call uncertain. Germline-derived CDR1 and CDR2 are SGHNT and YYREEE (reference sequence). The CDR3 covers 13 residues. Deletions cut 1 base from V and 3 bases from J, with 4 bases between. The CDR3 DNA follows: TGTGCCAGCAGCTTGCGGGACACCGGGGAGCTGTTTTTT. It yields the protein CASSLRDTGELFF.

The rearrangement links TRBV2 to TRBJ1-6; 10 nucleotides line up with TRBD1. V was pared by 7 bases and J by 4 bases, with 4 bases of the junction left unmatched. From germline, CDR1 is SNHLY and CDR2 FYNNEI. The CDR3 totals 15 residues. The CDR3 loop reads CASTLGQGYNSPLHF. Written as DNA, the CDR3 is TGTGCCAGCACCCTGGGACAGGGGTATAATTCACCCCTCCACTTT.

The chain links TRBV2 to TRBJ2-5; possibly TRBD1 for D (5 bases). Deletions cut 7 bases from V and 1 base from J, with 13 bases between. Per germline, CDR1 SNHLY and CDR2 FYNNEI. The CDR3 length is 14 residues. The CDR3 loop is CASKTRVTQETQYF. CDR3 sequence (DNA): TGTGCCAGCAAGACCAGGGTCACCCAAGAGACCCAGTACTTC.

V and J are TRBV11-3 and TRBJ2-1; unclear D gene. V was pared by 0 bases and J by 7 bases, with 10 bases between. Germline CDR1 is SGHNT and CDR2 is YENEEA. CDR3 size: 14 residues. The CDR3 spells CASSLDVVVNEQFF. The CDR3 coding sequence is TGTGCCAGCAGCTTAGATGTAGTGGTGAATGAGCAGTTCTTC.

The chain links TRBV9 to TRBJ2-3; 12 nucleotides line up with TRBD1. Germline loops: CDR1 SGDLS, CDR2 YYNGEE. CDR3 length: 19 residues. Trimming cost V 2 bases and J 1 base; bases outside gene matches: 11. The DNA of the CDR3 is TGTGCCAGCAGCGTGAAGTCCGGGACAGGGGGCGGTGGCACAGATACGCAGTATTTT. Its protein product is CASSVKSGTGGGGTDTQYF.

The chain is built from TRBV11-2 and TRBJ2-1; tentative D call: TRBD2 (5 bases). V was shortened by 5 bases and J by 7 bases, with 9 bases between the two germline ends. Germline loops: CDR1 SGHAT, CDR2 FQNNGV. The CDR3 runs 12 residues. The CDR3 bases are TGTGCCAGCAGCCCCGAGCGGAATGAGCAGTTCTTC. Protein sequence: CASSPERNEQFF.

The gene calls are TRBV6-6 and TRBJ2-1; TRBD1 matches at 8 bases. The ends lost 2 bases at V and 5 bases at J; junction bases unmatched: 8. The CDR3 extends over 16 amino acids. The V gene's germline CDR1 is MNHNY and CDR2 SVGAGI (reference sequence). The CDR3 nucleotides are TGTGCCAGCAGTTACCCCGACAGGGGATTAAACAATGAGCAGTTCTTC. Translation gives CASSYPDRGLNNEQFF.

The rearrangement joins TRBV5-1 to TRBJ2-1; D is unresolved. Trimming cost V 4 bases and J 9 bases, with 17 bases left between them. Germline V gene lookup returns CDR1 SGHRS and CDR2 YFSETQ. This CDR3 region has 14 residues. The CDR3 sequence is CASSPLGSSLEQFF. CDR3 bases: TGCGCCAGCAGCCCTCTAGGCTCAAGCCTTGAGCAGTTCTTC.

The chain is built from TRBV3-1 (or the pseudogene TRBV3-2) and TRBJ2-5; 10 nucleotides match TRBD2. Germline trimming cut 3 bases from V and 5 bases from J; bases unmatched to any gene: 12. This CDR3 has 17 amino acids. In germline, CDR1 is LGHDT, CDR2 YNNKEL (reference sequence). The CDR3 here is CASSQSSGGAMRETQYF. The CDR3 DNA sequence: TGTGCCAGCAGCCAGTCGAGCGGGGGGGCTATGAGGGAGACCCAGTACTTC.

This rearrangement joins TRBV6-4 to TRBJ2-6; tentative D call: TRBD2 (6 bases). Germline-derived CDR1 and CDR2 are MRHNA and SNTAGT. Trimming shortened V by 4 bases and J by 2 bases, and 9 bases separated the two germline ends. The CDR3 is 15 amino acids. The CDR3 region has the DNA TGTGCCAGCAGTGTGGAGGGCGCTGGGGCCAACGTCCTGACTTTC. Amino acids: CASSVEGAGANVLTF.